The following is a T cell receptor (beta chain) sequence with its context. The antigen it binds to is not known. Qualities for individual bases were not recorded, and no much larger clone is one base off. The sample originates from a study of T cell responses to AZD1222 COVID-19 vaccine (dated by TCRdb to the early 2020s). For the wider study: TCR sequencing was performed for more than 230 trial participants, of whom roughly 200 were given two doses of AZD1222 and around 25 were given two doses of MenACWY control vaccine. Trial participants were enrolled into age subgroups of 18-55, 56-69 and 70-plus years, which contained about 160, 30 and 59 TCR-sequenced participants, respectively.

The CDR3 regions of human TCRbeta chains were subjected to immunosequencing. In the paper's pipeline: TCRs in the repertoires were compared against a reference library of SARS-CoV-2-specific TCRs that had been generated with the MIRA antigen-specificity platform. Breadth was defined as the fraction of unique TCRs that were SARS-CoV-2-associated. Depth was defined as the fraction of total T cells that were SARS-CoV-2-associated. Using the MIRA data, each spike-specific TCR was mapped to the spike region that the TCR reacts to and placed in a CD4 or CD8 class. Log10-transformed breadth and depth values were compared by one-way ANOVA with Sidak's multiple comparisons tests. TCRdb's version of the immuneACCESS table is confined to in-frame rearrangements and falls short of the full clone set. An unresolved V gene accounts for under half of the shortfall where checked; the remainder is of unknown origin. V and J calls and clone size are given by that table; D and trimming were obtained from the DNA. For this sample the table gives approximately 120,000 clones, of which roughly 87% were detected only once. The ten top clones hold more than 10% of the sample.

The germline V gene specifies SGDLS as CDR1 and YYNGEE as CDR2. From cysteine to phenylalanine, the CDR3 is 14 amino acids long. Only the CDR3 DNA stays, 42 bases, in frame from base 1. V drops 2 bases and J drops 0 bases, leaving 5 bases in between. What the authors observed across the whole study: Only a handful of AZD1222 recipients were SARS-CoV-2 seropositive at baseline, limiting conclusions about previously exposed vaccinees. The whole spike protein was spanned by vaccine-associated CD4 TCRs, and dominant responses were seen in regions 160-218 and 743-854. In the small 56-69-year group, the increase in depth fell short of significance, most likely because of low power. No day 14 peak-response samples were available, so repertoires were characterized only after the peak T cell response. Most participants were white British and females outnumbered males, and the authors suggested that clonal diversity may have been underestimated. Spike-specific TCR breadth and depth rose significantly after two AZD1222 doses compared with day 0 and with MenACWY recipients. Epitopes outside the regions mutated in the B.1.351 and B.1.1.7 variants were reportedly recognized by nearly half of the unique spike-specific TCRs.

The time point label corresponds to: baseline before first vaccination. The sample's treatment or condition, from its label and the paper: meningococcal conjugate vaccine given as trial control. The vaccinee samples were drawn from two UK trials, COV001 and COV002, one of which was a single-blind randomized controlled phase 2/3 trial testing AZD1222 (ChAdOx1 nCoV-19) in healthy adults. Trial participant PBMC samples were collected at day 0 and day 28 after the second dose for TCRbeta chain sequencing. Sequenced material: peripheral blood, taken on day 0 of MenACWY control vaccination. The chain links TRBV9 with TRBJ1-4, with the identity of the D gene unclear. This clonotype originated in an adult in good health. At the DNA level, the sequence is TGTGCCAGCAGCGTTACCGCAACTAATGAAAAACTGTTTTTT. It specifies CASSVTATNEKLFF. Reference TRBV9 and TRBJ1-4 genes cover what lies past the CDR3, so the full variable domain is DSGVTQTPKHLITATGQRVTLRCSPRSGDLSVYWYQQSLDQGLQFLIQYYNGEERAKGNILERFSAQQFPDLHSELNLSSLELGDSALYFCASSVTATNEKLFFGSGTQLSVL.